Following are 22 T cell receptor beta chains from one sample sequenced in a study of Graves' ophthalmopathy and Graves' hyperthyroidism. Amplifying from RNA transcripts, the study obtained TCR beta CDR3 regions. HTBI primers primed a first-round RT-PCR, and a second-round multiplex PCR followed. TCRdb called the multiplex PCR reads again in MiXCR, with one record for every CDR3 protein. The sample holds 350,000 to 400,000 distinct CDR3 sequences, over 15% seen once. Sequenced input: peripheral blood. The receptor source for this set is a woman aged 18 to 35 with stable Graves' hyperthyroidism.

This clonotype was observed many times. The rearrangement links TRBV18 to TRBJ1-1, with D maybe TRBD1 (6 bases). V lost 2 bases to trimming and J lost 3 bases, with 13 bases between them. Germline V gene data show CDR1 as KGHSH and CDR2 as LQKENI. The CDR3 is made up of 15 amino acids. The CDR3 nucleotides read TGTGCCAGCTCACCATGGGGAAAGGGGGACACTGAAGCTTTCTTT. The encoded protein is CASSPWGKGDTEAFF. Looking up the rest from reference TRBV18 and TRBJ1-1 gives the full variable domain: NAGVMQNPRHLVRRRGQEARLRCSPMKGHSHVYWYRQLPEEGLKFMVYLQKENIIDESGMPKERFSAEFPKEGPSILRIQQVVRGDSAAYFCASSPWGKGDTEAFFGQGTRLTVV.

J is TRBJ1-6 and V is TRBV6-5, with D perhaps TRBD1 (6 bases). Germline-derived CDR1 and CDR2 are MNHEY and SVGAGI. Between the trimmed V and J ends, which lost 2 bases and 8 bases, there was a span of 16 bases. The CDR3 has 16 residues. CDR3 in DNA: TGTGCCAGCAGTTACGCGGGGGCAGGGAGCTATTCACCCCTCCACTTT. Its translation: CASSYAGAGSYSPLHF.

This clonotype was detected ten times or more. V usage is TRBV3-1 and J usage is TRBJ1-2, with 9 nucleotides matching TRBD1. The germline V gene has CDR1 LGHDT and CDR2 YNNKEL (reference sequence). Trimming cost V 5 bases and J 5 bases; bases outside gene matches: 9. The CDR3 is 15 residues long. The CDR3 nucleotides read TGTGCCAGCAGCTCCCGGGACAGGGCATATTATGGCTACACCTTC. As protein: CASSSRDRAYYGYTF.

This clonotype was counted at least ten times. The rearrangement uses TRBV9 and TRBJ1-2; D unresolved. CDR1 is SGDLS, CDR2 YYNGEE, per germline. The CDR3 runs 12 residues. Trimming shortened V by 0 bases and J by 3 bases, and 3 bases separated the two germline ends. This CDR3 reads CASSVGYYGYTF. The CDR3 DNA follows: TGTGCCAGCAGCGTAGGTTACTATGGCTACACCTTC.

This clonotype was observed many times. The J gene is TRBJ1-1, the V gene TRBV10-3; D gene uncertain. Germline V gene sequence: CDR1 ENHRY, CDR2 SYGVKD. The CDR3 has 12 amino acids. V gave up 0 bases and J gave up 11 bases, with 10 bases separating them. The CDR3 is CAISESSSNAFF. In DNA, the CDR3 is TGTGCCATCAGTGAGTCATCGTCTAACGCTTTCTTT.

About this clonotype itself: Given a much more abundant clone one base away, this may be a read error. The V gene is TRBV12-3 or TRBV12-4, the J gene TRBJ2-5; the D gene is possibly TRBD2 (6 bases). Trimming removed 1 base from V and 4 bases from J, with 13 bases in between. The CDR3 has 15 residues. This CDR3 is CASSLGRRVRETQYF. The DNA of the CDR3 is TGTGCCAGCAGTTTAGGGCGGAGGGTACGAGAGACCCAGTACTTC.

The chain recombines TRBV11-2 with TRBJ2-5; D is possibly TRBD1 (6 bases). Trimming cost V 3 bases and J 2 bases, with 16 bases left between them. Per the germline V gene, CDR1 is SGHAT and CDR2 is FQNNGV. This CDR3 region has 16 residues. The CDR3 sequence is CASSLGVWGRQETQYF. The CDR3 bases are TGTGCCAGCAGCTTGGGGGTGTGGGGGCGACAAGAGACCCAGTACTTC.

This clonotype was found many times. The chain carries TRBV5-1 and TRBJ2-7; 7 nucleotides align to TRBD2. CDR1 SGHRS and CDR2 YFSETQ come from the germline V gene. The V and J ends lost 1 base and 2 bases, in that order; junction bases with no gene match: 3. CDR3 size: 14 residues. As DNA, the CDR3 is TGCGCCAGCAGCTTGAGACGGGGGGCCTACGAGCAGTACTTC. It yields the protein CASSLRRGAYEQYF.

V gene TRBV11-2 combines with J gene TRBJ1-6; 11 bases align to TRBD1. CDR1 SGHAT and CDR2 FQNNGV come from the germline V gene. V trimming: 1 base; J trimming: 9 bases; junction bases outside the gene matches: 8. The length of the CDR3 is 17 residues. CDR3 amino acids: CASSLGEDRGQFSPLHF. CDR3 in DNA: TGTGCCAGCAGCTTAGGGGAGGACAGGGGGCAGTTTTCACCCCTCCACTTT. Combining the CDR3 with reference TRBV11-2 and TRBJ1-6 gives the whole variable domain EAGVAQSPRYKIIEKRQSVAFWCNPISGHATLYWYQQILGQGPKLLIQFQNNGVVDDSQLPKDRFSAERLKGVDSTLKIQPAKLEDSAVYLCASSLGEDRGQFSPLHFGNGTRLTVT.

This clonotype was seen ten or more times. The J gene is TRBJ1-2, the V gene TRBV27; D is ambiguous. The V gene's germline CDR1 is MNHEY and CDR2 SMNVEV (reference sequence). The CDR3 contains 14 residues. The V end was cut by 8 bases, the J end by 7 bases, with 20 bases between. CDR3 protein: CASSQGLGWRGYTF. CDR3 DNA: TGTGCCAGCTCTCAAGGGCTTGGGTGGCGTGGCTACACCTTC.

This clonotype occurred many times. The gene calls are TRBV4-1 and TRBJ1-2; D unresolved. There are 14 residues in the CDR3. V lost 1 base and J 6 bases, leaving 12 bases between the germline ends. Germline CDR1 reads MGHRA; CDR2 reads YSYEKL. The CDR3 sequence: CASSQVGQWDGYTF. DNA for the CDR3: TGCGCCAGCAGCCAAGTCGGTCAGTGGGATGGCTACACCTTC.

There are many counts of this clonotype. The chain carries TRBV2 and TRBJ2-7, with D maybe TRBD2 (6 bases). Trimming removed 4 bases at V and 0 bases at J, with 10 bases between. Germline V CDR1 and CDR2: SNHLY, FYNNEI. CDR3 size: 14 residues. The CDR3 DNA is TGTGCCAGCAGTGTTGGCGGGGCCTCCTACGAGCAGTACTTC. As protein: CASSVGGASYEQYF.

This clonotype appeared many times. This sequence joins TRBV29-1 and TRBJ2-7; the D gene could be TRBD1 or TRBD2 (5 bases each). This CDR3 has 13 amino acids. Germline V CDR1 and CDR2: SQVTM, ANQGSEA. V dropped 4 bases and J dropped 6 bases, with 16 bases sitting between them. In DNA, the CDR3 is TGCAGCGTTGGGGACGTAGGTCGGACCGAGCAGTACTTC. Residues: CSVGDVGRTEQYF.

There are many counts of this clonotype. The chain recombines TRBV6-2 or TRBV6-3 with TRBJ2-7; D possibly corresponds to TRBD2 (6 bases). Between the trimmed V and J ends, which lost 8 bases and 3 bases, there was a span of 20 bases. Germline CDR1 reads MNHEY; CDR2 reads SVGEGT. This CDR3 spans 15 amino acids. The CDR3 here is CASCRGRGPIYEQYF. The CDR3 region has the DNA TGTGCCAGCTGCCGAGGGCGGGGTCCGATCTACGAGCAGTACTTC.

This clonotype was seen ten or more times. The CDR3 region has the DNA TGTGCCAGCAGCTTAGCTCCCTCAGCTCTCCTTAACTATGGCTACACCTTC. It yields the protein CASSLAPSALLNYGYTF. V gene TRBV7-2 combines with J gene TRBJ1-2; D remains unclear. This CDR3 comprises 17 residues. Germline lookup yields CDR1 SGHTA and CDR2 FQGNSA. Trimming shortened V by 0 bases and J by 1 base, and 15 bases separated the two germline ends.

This clonotype was seen many times. The CDR3: CASSLGPRAFF. In DNA, the CDR3 is TGTGCCAGCAGCTTAGGCCCCCGGGCTTTCTTT. J is TRBJ1-1 and V is TRBV28; D is unclear. Per germline, CDR1 MDHEN and CDR2 SYDVKM. The ends were cut back, 6 bases at V and 11 bases at J, with 13 bases in the middle. The CDR3 contains 11 residues.

This clonotype was seen repeatedly, ten times or more. This chain links TRBV19 with TRBJ1-5; 7 bases align to TRBD1. Trimming took 0 bases from V and 7 from J; bases not matched to a gene: 6. The CDR3 has 15 amino acids. CDR1 and CDR2 from the germline V gene are LNHDA and SQIVND (reference sequence). Here the CDR3 DNA reads TGTGCCAGTAGTATAGAGGGGCAGGGGGGACAGCCCCAGCATTTT. It yields the protein CASSIEGQGGQPQHF.

Ten or more counts support this clonotype. The chain links TRBV12-3 or TRBV12-4 to TRBJ1-3; D remains unclear. This CDR3 has 13 residues. Between the trimmed V and J ends, which lost 6 bases and 4 bases, there was a span of 10 bases. The CDR3 reads CASSRTSGNTIYF. The DNA for the CDR3 is TGTGCCAGCAGCCGTACCTCAGGAAACACCATATATTTT.

This clonotype has at least ten counts. This chain uses TRBV28 with TRBJ1-1; D not certain. Germline V lookup: CDR1 MDHEN, CDR2 SYDVKM. The CDR3 totals 12 residues. V was clipped by 5 bases and J by 1 base, with 5 bases between them. The CDR3 DNA follows: TGTGCCAGCAGTCCACAGAACACTGAAGCTTTCTTT. Translation: CASSPQNTEAFF.

This clonotype was detected only a few times. The V call is TRBV2, the J call TRBJ2-1; 9 positions agree with TRBD1. This CDR3 is 11 amino acids long. Losses at the gene ends were 10 bases for V and 8 bases for J; bases not matched to a gene: 3. Germline-derived CDR1 and CDR2 are SNHLY and FYNNEI. The CDR3 DNA reads TGTGCCATCGGGACAGGGTATGAGCAGTTCTTC. Its translation is CAIGTGYEQFF.

This clonotype has only a few counts. V and J are TRBV6-1 and TRBJ2-2; D perhaps matches TRBD1 (6 bases). Per germline, CDR1 MNHNS and CDR2 SASEGT. V lost 4 bases, J lost 2 bases, and 23 bases lay in between. The CDR3 length is 19 residues. The CDR3 nucleotides are TGTGCCAGCAGTGCCCGGGCCCCTACAGGGTTCTCAAACACCGGGGAGCTGTTTTTT. This sequence encodes CASSARAPTGFSNTGELFF.

This clonotype was detected ten times or more. This CDR3 is CSFSSTGKQYF. CDR3 coding DNA: TGCAGCTTCTCCTCTACAGGGAAGCAGTACTTC. This sequence joins TRBV29-1 and TRBJ2-7, with D possibly TRBD1 on 6 matching bases. The CDR3 is made up of 11 amino acids. V dropped 8 bases and J dropped 8 bases, with 16 bases sitting between them. From germline, CDR1 is SQVTM and CDR2 ANQGSEA.